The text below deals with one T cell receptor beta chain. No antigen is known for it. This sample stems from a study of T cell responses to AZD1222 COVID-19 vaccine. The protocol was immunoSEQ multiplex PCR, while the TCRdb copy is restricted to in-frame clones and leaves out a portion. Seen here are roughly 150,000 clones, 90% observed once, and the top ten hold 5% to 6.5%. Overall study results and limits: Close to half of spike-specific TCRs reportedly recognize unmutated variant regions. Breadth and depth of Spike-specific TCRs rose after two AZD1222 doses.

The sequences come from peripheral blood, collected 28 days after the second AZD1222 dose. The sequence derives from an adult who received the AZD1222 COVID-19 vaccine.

CDR3 in DNA: TGTGCCAGTAGTATAAGGTCCGGGGGCGATGAGCAGTTCTTC. It translates to CASSIRSGGDEQFF. V and J are TRBV19 and TRBJ2-1; D might be TRBD1 or TRBD2, each matching 6 bases. V was cut by 2 bases and J by 8 bases, with 13 bases left in between. Germline loops: CDR1 LNHDA, CDR2 SQIVND (reference sequence). The CDR3 extends over 14 amino acids.